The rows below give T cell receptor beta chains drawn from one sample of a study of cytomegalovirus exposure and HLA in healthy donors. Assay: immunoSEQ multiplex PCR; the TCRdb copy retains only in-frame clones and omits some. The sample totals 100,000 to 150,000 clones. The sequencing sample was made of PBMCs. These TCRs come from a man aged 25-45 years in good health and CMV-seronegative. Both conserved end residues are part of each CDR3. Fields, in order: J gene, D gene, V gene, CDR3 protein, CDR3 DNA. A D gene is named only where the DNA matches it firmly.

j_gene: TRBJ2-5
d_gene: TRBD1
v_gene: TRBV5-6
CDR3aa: CASSSLGTGPWEQYF
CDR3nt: TGTGCCAGCAGCTCCTTAGGGACAGGACCCTGGGAGCAGTACTTC

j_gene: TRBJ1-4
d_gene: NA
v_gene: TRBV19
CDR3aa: CASRRGNEKLFF
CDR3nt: TGTGCCAGTCGCAGGGGCAATGAAAAACTGTTTTTT

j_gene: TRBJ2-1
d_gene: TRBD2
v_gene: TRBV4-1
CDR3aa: CASSQAPDNALAGRFF
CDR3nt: TGCGCCAGCAGCCAAGCACCGGACAATGCCCTAGCGGGACGATTCTTC

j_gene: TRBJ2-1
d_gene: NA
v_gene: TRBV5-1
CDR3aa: CASSSFSGSLNEQFF
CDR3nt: TGCGCCAGCAGCTCCTTTTCCGGGAGTCTCAATGAGCAGTTCTTC

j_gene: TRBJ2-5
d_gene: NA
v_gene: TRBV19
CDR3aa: CASSTQGHKETQYF
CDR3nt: TGTGCCAGTAGTACTCAGGGACACAAAGAGACCCAGTACTTC

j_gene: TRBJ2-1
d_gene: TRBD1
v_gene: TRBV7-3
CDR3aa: CASSEEGQGGYNEQFF
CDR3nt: TGTGCCAGCAGCGAAGAGGGACAGGGGGGGTACAATGAGCAGTTCTTC

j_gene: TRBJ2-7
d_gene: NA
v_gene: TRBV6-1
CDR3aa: CASSVGQGSYEQYF
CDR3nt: TGTGCCAGCAGTGTTGGCCAGGGTTCCTACGAGCAGTACTTC

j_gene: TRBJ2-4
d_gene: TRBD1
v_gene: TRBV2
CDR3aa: CASSVQGGNIQYF
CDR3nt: TGTGCCAGCAGTGTACAGGGGGGAAACATTCAGTACTTC

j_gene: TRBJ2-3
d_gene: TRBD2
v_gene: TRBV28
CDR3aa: CASSLSGRGADTQYF
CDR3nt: TGTGCCAGCAGCTTGAGCGGGAGGGGGGCAGATACGCAGTATTTT

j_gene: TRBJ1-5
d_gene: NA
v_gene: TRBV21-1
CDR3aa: CASSKKGDRDGSNQPQHF
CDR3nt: TGTGCCAGCAGCAAAAAGGGGGACAGGGATGGTAGCAATCAGCCCCAGCATTTT

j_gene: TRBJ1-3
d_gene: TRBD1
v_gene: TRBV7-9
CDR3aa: CASSSLGTALGGNGNTIYF
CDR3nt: TGTGCCAGCAGCTCCCTGGGGACAGCCCTAGGGGGTAATGGAAACACCATATATTTT

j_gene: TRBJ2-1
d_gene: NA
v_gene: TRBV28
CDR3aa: CASSLGQVTYNEQFF
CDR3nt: TGTGCCAGCAGTTTAGGTCAGGTTACCTACAATGAGCAGTTCTTC

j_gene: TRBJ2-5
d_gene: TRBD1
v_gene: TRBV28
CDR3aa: CASSNPGTEQETQYF
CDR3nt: TGTGCCAGCAGTAACCCCGGGACAGAACAAGAGACCCAGTACTTC

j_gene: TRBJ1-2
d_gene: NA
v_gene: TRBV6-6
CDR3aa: CASSSLGARGYTF
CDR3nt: TGTGCCAGCAGCTCCTTGGGGGCGCGGGGCTACACCTTC

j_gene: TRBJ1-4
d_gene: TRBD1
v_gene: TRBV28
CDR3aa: CASSPGTVGEKLFF
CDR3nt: TGTGCCAGCAGCCCCGGGACAGTTGGTGAAAAACTGTTTTTT

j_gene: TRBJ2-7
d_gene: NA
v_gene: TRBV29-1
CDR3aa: CSVADWAGPYEQYF
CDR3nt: TGCAGCGTCGCCGACTGGGCGGGACCCTACGAGCAGTACTTC

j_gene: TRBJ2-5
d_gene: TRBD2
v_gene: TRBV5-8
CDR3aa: CASSGGSKAETQYF
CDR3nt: TGTGCCAGCAGCGGCGGGAGTAAGGCAGAGACCCAGTACTTC

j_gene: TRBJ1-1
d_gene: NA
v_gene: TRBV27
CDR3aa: CASSLSRGGNTEAFF
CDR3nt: TGTGCCAGCAGTTTATCAAGAGGGGGGAACACTGAAGCTTTCTTT

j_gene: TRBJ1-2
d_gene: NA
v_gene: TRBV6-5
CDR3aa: CASSQTGNYGYTF
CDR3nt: TGTGCCAGCAGTCAGACAGGCAACTATGGCTACACCTTC

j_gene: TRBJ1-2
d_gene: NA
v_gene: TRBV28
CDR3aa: CASSRGGNYGYTF
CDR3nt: TGTGCCAGCTCACGGGGGGGTAACTATGGCTACACCTTC

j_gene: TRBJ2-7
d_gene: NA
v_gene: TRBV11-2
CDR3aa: CASSVDSQLDEQYF
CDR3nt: TGTGCCAGCAGCGTCGACTCCCAGCTAGACGAGCAGTACTTC

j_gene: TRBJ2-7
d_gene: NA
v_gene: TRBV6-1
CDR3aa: CASSEGEPGTWGYEQYF
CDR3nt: TGTGCCAGCAGTGAAGGGGAGCCCGGGACATGGGGCTACGAGCAGTACTTC

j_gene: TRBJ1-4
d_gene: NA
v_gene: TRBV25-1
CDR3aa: CASSEFGMSNEKLFF
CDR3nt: TGTGCCAGCAGTGAATTCGGGATGTCTAATGAAAAACTGTTTTTT

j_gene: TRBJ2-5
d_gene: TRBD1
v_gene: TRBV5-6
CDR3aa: CASSRQGSQETQYF
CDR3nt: TGTGCCAGCAGTAGACAGGGTTCTCAAGAGACCCAGTACTTC

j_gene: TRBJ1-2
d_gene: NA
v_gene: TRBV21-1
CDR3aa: CASSTHTINKNRVPLSGYTF
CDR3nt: TGTGCCAGCAGCACCCATACGATTAACAAAAACAGGGTCCCCTTGAGTGGCTACACCTTC

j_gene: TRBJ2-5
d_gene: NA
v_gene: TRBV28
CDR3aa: CASSLFPWGGGETQYF
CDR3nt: TGTGCCAGCAGTTTATTCCCTTGGGGAGGAGGAGAGACCCAGTACTTC